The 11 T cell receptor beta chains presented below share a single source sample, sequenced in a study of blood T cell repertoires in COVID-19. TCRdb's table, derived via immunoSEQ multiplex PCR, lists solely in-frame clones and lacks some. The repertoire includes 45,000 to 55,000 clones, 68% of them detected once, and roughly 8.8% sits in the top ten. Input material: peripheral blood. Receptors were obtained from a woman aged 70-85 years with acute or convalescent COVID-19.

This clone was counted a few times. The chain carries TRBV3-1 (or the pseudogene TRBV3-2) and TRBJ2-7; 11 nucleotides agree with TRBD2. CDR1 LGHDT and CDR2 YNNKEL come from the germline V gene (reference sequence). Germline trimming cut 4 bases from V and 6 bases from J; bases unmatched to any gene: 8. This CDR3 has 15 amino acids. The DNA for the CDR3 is TGTGCCAGCAGCCCCAGAGCTAGCGGGGGGAGCGAGCAGTACTTC. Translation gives CASSPRASGGSEQYF.

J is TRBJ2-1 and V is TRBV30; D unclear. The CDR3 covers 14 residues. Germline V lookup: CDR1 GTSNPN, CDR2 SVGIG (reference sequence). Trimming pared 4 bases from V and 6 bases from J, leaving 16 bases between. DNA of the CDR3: TGTGCCTGGACGCGGAACGCCGGAGTCAATGAGCAGTTCTTC. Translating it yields CAWTRNAGVNEQFF.

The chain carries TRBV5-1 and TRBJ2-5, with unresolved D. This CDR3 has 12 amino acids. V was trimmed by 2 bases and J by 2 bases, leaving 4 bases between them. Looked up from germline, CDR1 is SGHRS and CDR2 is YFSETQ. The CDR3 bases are TGCGCCAGCAGCTTCTCTCAAGAGACCCAGTACTTC. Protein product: CASSFSQETQYF.

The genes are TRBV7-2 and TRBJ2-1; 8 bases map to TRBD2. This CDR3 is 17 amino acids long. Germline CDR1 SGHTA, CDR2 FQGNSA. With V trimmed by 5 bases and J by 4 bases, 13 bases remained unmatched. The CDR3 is CASSPRGSGTTYNEQFF. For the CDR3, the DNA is TGTGCCAGCAGCCCGCGTGGTAGCGGGACTACGTACAATGAGCAGTTCTTC.

Here the CDR3 reads CATSDRAGTSGGTSTDTQYF. The CDR3 nucleotides read TGTGCCACCAGTGACCGCGCCGGGACTAGCGGGGGGACTAGCACAGATACGCAGTATTTT. V usage is TRBV24-1 and J usage is TRBJ2-3; TRBD2 matches 15 bases. This CDR3 has 20 residues. The V segment lost 4 bases and the J segment 0 bases; nucleotides outside the gene matches: 10. Germline CDR1 is KGHDR and CDR2 is SFDVKD.

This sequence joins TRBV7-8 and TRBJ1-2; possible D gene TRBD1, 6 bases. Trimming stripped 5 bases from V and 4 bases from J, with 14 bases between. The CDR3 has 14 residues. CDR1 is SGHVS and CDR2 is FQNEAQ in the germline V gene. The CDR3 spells CASSPSTGSYGYTF. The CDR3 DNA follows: TGTGCCAGCAGCCCCTCTACAGGGAGCTATGGCTACACCTTC. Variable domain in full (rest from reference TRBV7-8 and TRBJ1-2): GAGVSQSPRYKVAKRGQDVALRCDPISGHVSLFWYQQALGQGPEFLTYFQNEAQLDKSGLPSDRFFAERPEGSVSTLKIQRTQQEDSAVYLCASSPSTGSYGYTFGSGTRLTVV.

The CDR3 DNA follows: TGTGCCAGCAGCGACCCGGGACTCACCGGAAGAAGGCAGTTCTTC. It yields the protein CASSDPGLTGRRQFF. The chain joins TRBV3-1 (or the pseudogene TRBV3-2) to TRBJ2-1, with D perhaps TRBD2 (6 bases). Trimming removed 5 bases from V and 12 bases from J, with 23 bases in between. Germline V lookup: CDR1 LGHDT, CDR2 YNNKEL (reference sequence). This CDR3 is 15 amino acids long.

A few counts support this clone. CDR3 nucleotides: TGTGCCAGCAGCTACGGGCAGGAGGATGGCTACACCTTC. It encodes CASSYGQEDGYTF. The chain has TRBV6-5 and TRBJ1-2; D remains unclear. Germline CDR1 reads MNHEY; CDR2 reads SVGAGI. V was pared by 6 bases and J by 6 bases, with 14 bases between. The CDR3 is 13 amino acids.

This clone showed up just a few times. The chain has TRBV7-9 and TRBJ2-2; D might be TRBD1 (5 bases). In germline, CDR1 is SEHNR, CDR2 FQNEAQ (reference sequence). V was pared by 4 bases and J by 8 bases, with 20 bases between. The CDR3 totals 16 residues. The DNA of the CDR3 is TGTGCCAGCAGCTCCTATCTTGGGGCAGGGCGTGGGGAGCTGTTTTTT. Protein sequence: CASSSYLGAGRGELFF.

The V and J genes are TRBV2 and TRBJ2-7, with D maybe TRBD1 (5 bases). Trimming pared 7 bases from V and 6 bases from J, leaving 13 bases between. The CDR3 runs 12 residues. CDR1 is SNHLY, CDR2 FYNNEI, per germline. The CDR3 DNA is TGTGCCAGCACCCAGGGAAGTTCCGAGCAGTACTTC. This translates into CASTQGSSEQYF.

The DNA of the CDR3 is TGTGCCAGTAGTATGTCGACAGGGCAAGAAAAACTGTTTTTT. Protein product: CASSMSTGQEKLFF. The V call is TRBV19, the J call TRBJ1-4; 7 bases map to TRBD1. Germline V gene data show CDR1 as LNHDA and CDR2 as SQIVND (reference sequence). With V trimmed by 3 bases and J by 8 bases, 6 bases remained unmatched. The CDR3 spans 14 residues.